Detailed here is one T cell receptor (beta chain). Authors' processing steps: Amplification of reference gene primers was used by the study to estimate nucleated cell counts. TCRdb's copy holds only in-frame clones and misses some; the assay was immunoSEQ multiplex PCR. The DNA was the basis for D and trimming; V, J and clone size are from that table. Of 55,000 or so clones in the sample, approximately 87% are singletons; the top ten hold about 6.3%. This CDR3 has 18 residues. Germline CDR1 is MNHEY and CDR2 is SMNVEV (reference sequence). V shed 6 bases and J 3 bases; nucleotides not matched to a gene: 14. The data stem from a study of blood T cell repertoires in COVID-19. Study-level information: There were acute and convalescent COVID-19 samples, and they came from the United States, Italy and Spain. T cells, B-cell-depleted T cells, or PBMCs provided the cDNA or gDNA that served as material.

The clonotype comes from a man aged 55 to 70 with active or convalescent COVID-19. Sequencing was performed on peripheral blood. V and J are TRBV27 and TRBJ1-5; the match to TRBD1 covers 10 bases. As DNA, the CDR3 is TGTGCCAGCAGCTCCCGGGACAGGGGTCAGTGGAACAATCAGCCCCAGCATTTT. Translating gives CASSSRDRGQWNNQPQHF.